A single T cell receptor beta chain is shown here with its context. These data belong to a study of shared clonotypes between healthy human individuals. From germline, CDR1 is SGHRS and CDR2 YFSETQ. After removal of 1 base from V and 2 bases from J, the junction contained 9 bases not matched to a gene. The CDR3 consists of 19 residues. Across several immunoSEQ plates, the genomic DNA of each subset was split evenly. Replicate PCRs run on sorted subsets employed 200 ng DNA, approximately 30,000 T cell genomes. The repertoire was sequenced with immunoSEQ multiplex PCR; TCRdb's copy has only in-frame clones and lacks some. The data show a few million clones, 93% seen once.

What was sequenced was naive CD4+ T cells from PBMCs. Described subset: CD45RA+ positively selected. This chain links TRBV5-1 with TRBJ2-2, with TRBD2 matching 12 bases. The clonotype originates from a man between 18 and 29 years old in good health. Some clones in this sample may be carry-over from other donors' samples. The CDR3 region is CASSLLSLAGGPNTGELFF. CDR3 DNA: TGCGCCAGCAGCTTGTTATCCCTAGCGGGAGGGCCAAACACCGGGGAGCTGTTTTTT.